The 26 T cell receptor beta chains below all came from one sample that was sequenced in a study of OX40 agonist ivuxolimab in advanced cancers. Using immunoSEQ multiplex PCR, the repertoire was profiled, and TCRdb retains in-frame clones only, with some absent. Of under 150,000 clones in the sample, more than 80% were seen once. This sample comprised CD4+ or CD8+ T cells sorted from blood, obtained in a trial of the OX40 agonist ivuxolimab. These receptors were obtained from an adult with an advanced solid tumor such as melanoma, head and neck, liver or kidney cancer.

This clone is a singleton in its sample. J is TRBJ1-4 and V is TRBV19; D is uncertain. CDR1 and CDR2 from the germline V gene are LNHDA and SQIVND (reference sequence). Trimming pared 2 bases from V and 0 bases from J, leaving 7 bases between. This CDR3 has 15 residues. The CDR3 sequence is CASSIRKTTNEKLFF. The CDR3 DNA sequence: TGTGCCAGTAGTATACGGAAGACAACTAATGAAAAACTGTTTTTT.

The V gene is TRBV4-3, the J gene TRBJ2-3; no clear D gene. V lost 1 base and J lost 0, with 14 bases in between. CDR3 length: 17 amino acids. Germline CDR1 and CDR2: LGHNA and YSLEER. CDR3 sequence: CASSQAGVLSSTDTQYF. CDR3 nucleotide sequence: TGCGCCAGCAGCCAAGCAGGCGTCCTTTCTAGCACAGATACGCAGTATTTT.

This chain uses TRBV5-4 with TRBJ1-2; tentative D call: TRBD1 (5 bases). Germline lookup yields CDR1 SGHNT and CDR2 YYREEE (reference sequence). The V end was cut by 2 bases, the J end by 6 bases, with 11 bases between. This CDR3 comprises 13 residues. For the CDR3, the DNA is TGTGCCAGCAGCTTCCCGGGGACCGATGGCTACACCTTC. Encoded protein: CASSFPGTDGYTF.

This chain uses TRBV7-2 with TRBJ1-2; perhaps TRBD1 as D (6 bases). Deletions cut 3 bases from V and 10 bases from J, with 15 bases between. The CDR3 loop spans 13 amino acids. The germline V gene encodes CDR1 SGHTA and CDR2 FQGNSA. The CDR3: CASSLGGVDVYTF. As DNA, the CDR3 is TGTGCCAGCAGCTTGGGGGGCGTAGATGTCTACACCTTC.

V gene TRBV27 combines with J gene TRBJ2-5; 8 positions agree with TRBD2. V gave up 9 bases and J gave up 4 bases; unmatched junction bases: 13. Per the germline V gene, CDR1 is MNHEY and CDR2 is SMNVEV (reference sequence). The CDR3 covers 15 residues. The CDR3 here is CASSPGLVFRETQYF. The DNA of the CDR3 is TGTGCCAGTTCGCCGGGACTAGTTTTCAGAGAGACCCAGTACTTC.

V is TRBV21-1 and J is TRBJ1-2. TRBV21-1 is classified as a pseudogene. The CDR3 extends over 13 amino acids. CDR3 in DNA: TGTGCCAGCAGTGGGGAGGAGGACTATGGCTACACCTTC. Protein product: CASSGEEDYGYTF.

This clone occurred once. This chain links TRBV18 with TRBJ1-6; TRBD1 aligns across 7 bases. The V gene's germline CDR1 is KGHSH and CDR2 LQKENI. This CDR3 has 14 amino acids. V gave up 3 bases and J gave up 5 bases; unmatched junction bases: 1. Here the CDR3 reads CASSPGQNNSPLHF. CDR3 coding DNA: TGTGCCAGCTCACCGGGACAGAATAATTCACCCCTCCACTTT.

V usage is TRBV5-1 and J usage is TRBJ2-7, with 8 nucleotides matching TRBD2. Unmatched junction bases numbered 10, after V lost 7 bases and J lost 4 bases. This CDR3 has 14 residues. The germline CDR1 and CDR2 sequences are SGHRS and YFSETQ. As DNA, the CDR3 is TGCGCCAGCTCGCCGGGAGGGGGAGGTTACGAGCAGTACTTC. This sequence encodes CASSPGGGGYEQYF.

A note on this clone: Compared with germline, one end of the junction differs, possibly owing to a read error. The chain combines TRBV7-7 with TRBJ2-5; D is possibly TRBD2 (5 bases). The CDR3 spans 14 residues. Germline V gives CDR1 SSHAT, CDR2 FNYEAQ (reference sequence). The CDR3 protein is CASSAIAGSGTQYF. CDR3 nucleotide sequence: TGTGCTAGCAGCGCCATCGCGGGTTCAGGGACCCAGTACTTC. Full variable domain (outside the CDR3, taken from reference TRBV7-7 and TRBJ2-5): GAGVSQSPRYKVTKRGQDVTLRCDPISSHATLYWYQQALGQGPEFLTYFNYEAQPDKSGLPSDRFSAERPEGSISTLTIQRTEQRDSAMYRCASSAIAGSGTQYFGPGTRLLVL.

This clone showed up just a few times. This chain joins TRBV2 and TRBJ2-1, with TRBD2 as a possible D gene (7 bases). This CDR3 has 17 amino acids. Germline assignment: CDR1 SNHLY and CDR2 FYNNEI. V lost 4 bases and J 4 bases, leaving 20 bases between the germline ends. The CDR3 spells CASSGGSGRGPYNEQFF. Written as DNA, the CDR3 is TGTGCCAGCAGTGGGGGTTCTGGGCGGGGGCCTTACAATGAGCAGTTCTTC.

The V call is TRBV6-5, the J call TRBJ2-7; D is undetermined. The V gene lost 6 bases and the J gene lost 1 base, with 10 bases spanning the gap. Germline assignment: CDR1 MNHEY and CDR2 SVGAGI. The CDR3 length is 13 residues. This chain's CDR3 is CASSQTPSYEQYF. The CDR3 DNA sequence: TGTGCCAGCAGCCAGACACCTTCCTACGAGCAGTACTTC.

V usage is TRBV30 and J usage is TRBJ2-7; D gene uncertain. Trimming took off 0 bases at V and 3 bases at J, with 9 bases between the two ends. CDR3 length: 13 residues. From germline, CDR1 is GTSNPN and CDR2 SVGIG (reference sequence). The CDR3 is CAWSVNNRYEQYF. The CDR3 nucleotides read TGTGCCTGGAGTGTAAACAACCGCTACGAGCAGTACTTC.

J is TRBJ1-3 and V is TRBV4-1; TRBD1 matches at 9 bases. With 5 bases clipped from V and 0 bases from J, the junction kept 8 bases outside the gene matches. The CDR3 loop spans 17 amino acids. Looked up from germline, CDR1 is MGHRA and CDR2 is YSYEKL. The CDR3 coding sequence is TGCGCCAGCAGCACTGGGACAGGGAAGGACTCTGGAAACACCATATATTTT. It translates to CASSTGTGKDSGNTIYF.

The V call is TRBV30, the J call TRBJ2-3; no clear D gene. V lost 2 bases and J 6 bases, leaving 12 bases between the germline ends. This CDR3 region has 13 residues. Germline assignment: CDR1 GTSNPN and CDR2 SVGIG (reference sequence). The DNA of the CDR3 is TGTGCCTGGAGTCTTATCCCCCGGGATACGCAGTATTTT. Protein: CAWSLIPRDTQYF.

This chain connects TRBV28 to TRBJ1-1; no definite D call. This CDR3 has 13 residues. CDR1 is MDHEN, CDR2 SYDVKM, per germline. The V gene lost 7 bases and the J gene lost 4 bases, with 13 bases spanning the gap. As DNA, the CDR3 is TGTGCCAGCATGAATTGGGAGGGCACTGAAGCTTTCTTT. The encoded protein is CASMNWEGTEAFF.

This sequence joins TRBV7-9 and TRBJ1-1; 11 nucleotides line up with TRBD1. This CDR3 comprises 15 residues. Germline-derived CDR1 and CDR2 are SEHNR and FQNEAQ (reference sequence). Losses at the gene ends were 6 bases for V and 2 bases for J; bases not matched to a gene: 5. CDR3 nucleotides: TGTGCCAGCAGGTCGGACAGGGGGCTAAACACTGAAGCTTTCTTT. Translated: CASRSDRGLNTEAFF.

The chain links TRBV30 to TRBJ2-6; 7 positions match TRBD1. Germline CDR1 and CDR2: GTSNPN and SVGIG (reference sequence). J gave up 2 bases and V 3 bases, and 4 bases lay outside the gene matches. The CDR3 sequence is 15 residues long. The DNA for the CDR3 is TGTGCCTGGAGCGTTACAGGGGCTGGGGCCAACGTCCTGACTTTC. As protein: CAWSVTGAGANVLTF.

The chain has TRBV9 and TRBJ1-2; no definite D call. This CDR3 spans 13 amino acids. The V and J ends lost 0 bases and 6 bases respectively, with 9 bases between them. CDR1 is SGDLS, CDR2 YYNGEE, per germline. In DNA form, the CDR3 reads TGTGCCAGCAGCGTAGGGCCTGGAGATGGCTACACCTTC. Amino acids: CASSVGPGDGYTF.

This CDR3 is CADGRGYTGELFF. CDR3 DNA: TGTGCAGACGGTCGGGGTTACACCGGGGAGCTGTTTTTT. The chain couples TRBV5-8 to TRBJ2-2, with D maybe TRBD2 (5 bases). CDR3 length: 13 residues. Germline-derived CDR1 and CDR2 are SGHTS and YDEGEE.

The chain couples TRBV9 to TRBJ2-7; D is undetermined. The length of the CDR3 is 16 residues. Trimming took 0 bases from V and 3 from J, leaving 16 bases between them. Germline V CDR1 and CDR2: SGDLS, YYNGEE. CDR3 in amino acids: CASSVAGRALNYEQYF. In nucleotides, the CDR3 is TGTGCCAGCAGCGTAGCTGGTAGGGCACTAAACTACGAGCAGTACTTC.

The genes are TRBV7-2 and TRBJ1-3; unclear D gene. Looked up from germline, CDR1 is SGHTA and CDR2 is FQGNSA. Trimming removed 1 base at V and 0 bases at J, with 7 bases between. The CDR3 loop spans 15 amino acids. This CDR3 reads CASSLGPASGNTIYF. The CDR3 DNA reads TGTGCCAGCAGCTTAGGTCCAGCCTCTGGAAACACCATATATTTT.

This sequence joins TRBV9 and TRBJ1-4; no reliable D call. Per the germline V gene, CDR1 is SGDLS and CDR2 is YYNGEE. Trimming left V 0 bases short and J 8 bases short, with 11 bases between. This CDR3 comprises 14 residues. The CDR3 coding sequence is TGTGCCAGCAGCGTAGGCGGGAAGGACGAAAAACTGTTTTTT. The encoded protein is CASSVGGKDEKLFF.

The genes are TRBV7-2 and TRBJ2-2, with D uncertain. The CDR3 is 14 amino acids. Per germline, CDR1 SGHTA and CDR2 FQGNSA. Trimming cost V 5 bases and J 3 bases, with 10 bases left between them. The CDR3 protein is CASSQARDTGELFF. The CDR3 nucleotides read TGTGCCAGCAGCCAGGCAAGAGACACCGGGGAGCTGTTTTTT.

The chain uses TRBV10-1 and TRBJ2-3; maybe TRBD1 (7 bases). The CDR3 runs to 14 residues. Per the germline V gene, CDR1 is WNHNN and CDR2 is SYGVQD (reference sequence). V was pared by 3 bases and J by 3 bases, with 10 bases between. CDR3 coding DNA: TGCGCCAGCAGTGACCAGGGGGGAACAGATACGCAGTATTTT. It translates to CASSDQGGTDTQYF.

The gene calls are TRBV7-6 and TRBJ2-2; unclear D gene. Germline CDR1 is SGHVS and CDR2 is FNYEAQ. The CDR3 is made up of 12 amino acids. Trimming stripped 0 bases from V and 6 bases from J, with 2 bases between. The CDR3 nucleotides are TGTGCCAGCAGCTTAGCAGCCGGGGAGCTGTTTTTT. Its translation: CASSLAAGELFF. The whole variable domain, filled in from reference TRBV7-6 and TRBJ2-2, reads GAGVSQSPRYKVTKRGQDVALRCDPISGHVSLYWYRQALGQGPEFLTYFNYEAQQDKSGLPNDRFSAERPEGSISTLTIQRTEQRDSAMYRCASSLAAGELFFGEGSRLTVL.

This rearrangement joins TRBV7-9 to TRBJ1-1, with D possibly being TRBD1 (6 bases). V was clipped by 0 bases and J by 1 base, with 9 bases between them. The length of the CDR3 is 15 residues. CDR1 is SEHNR and CDR2 is FQNEAQ in the germline V gene (reference sequence). The CDR3 bases are TGTGCCAGCAGCTTAGCGGAGGGGGGGAACACTGAAGCTTTCTTT. Translation gives CASSLAEGGNTEAFF.